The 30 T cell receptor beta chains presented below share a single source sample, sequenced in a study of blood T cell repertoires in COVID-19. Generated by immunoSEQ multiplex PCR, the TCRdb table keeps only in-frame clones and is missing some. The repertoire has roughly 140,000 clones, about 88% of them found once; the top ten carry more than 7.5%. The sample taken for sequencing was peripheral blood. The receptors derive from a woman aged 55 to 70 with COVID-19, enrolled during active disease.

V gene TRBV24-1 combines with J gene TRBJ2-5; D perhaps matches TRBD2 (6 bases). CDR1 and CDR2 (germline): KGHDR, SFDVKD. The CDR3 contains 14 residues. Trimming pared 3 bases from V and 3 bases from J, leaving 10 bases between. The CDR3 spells CATSDPAGKETQYF. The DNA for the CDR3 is TGTGCCACCAGTGATCCGGCGGGGAAAGAGACCCAGTACTTC.

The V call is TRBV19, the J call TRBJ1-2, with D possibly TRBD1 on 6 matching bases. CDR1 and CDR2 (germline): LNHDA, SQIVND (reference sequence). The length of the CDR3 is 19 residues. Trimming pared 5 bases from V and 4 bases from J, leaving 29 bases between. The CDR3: CASSPGRLGRDNDPYGYTF. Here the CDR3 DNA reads TGTGCCAGTAGTCCAGGCCGTCTGGGTAGGGACAACGATCCCTATGGCTACACCTTC.

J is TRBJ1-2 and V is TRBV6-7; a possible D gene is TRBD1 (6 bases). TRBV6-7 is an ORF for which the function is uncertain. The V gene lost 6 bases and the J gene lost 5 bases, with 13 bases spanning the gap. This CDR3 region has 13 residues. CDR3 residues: CASRPGTTYGYTF. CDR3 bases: TGTGCCAGCAGGCCTGGGACAACTTATGGCTACACCTTC.

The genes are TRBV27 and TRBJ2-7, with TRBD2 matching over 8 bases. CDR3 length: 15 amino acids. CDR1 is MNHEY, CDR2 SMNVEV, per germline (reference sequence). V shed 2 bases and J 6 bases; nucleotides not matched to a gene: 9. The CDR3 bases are TGTGCCAGCAGTTTAGCGACTTCGGGAGGGCTCGAGCAGTACTTC. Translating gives CASSLATSGGLEQYF.

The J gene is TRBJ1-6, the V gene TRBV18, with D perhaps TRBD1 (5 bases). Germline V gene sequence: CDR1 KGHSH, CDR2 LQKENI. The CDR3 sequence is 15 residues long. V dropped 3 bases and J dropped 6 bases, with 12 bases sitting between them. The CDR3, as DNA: TGTGCCAGCTCACCTCCGGGGGGGACTAATTCACCCCTCCACTTT. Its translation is CASSPPGGTNSPLHF.

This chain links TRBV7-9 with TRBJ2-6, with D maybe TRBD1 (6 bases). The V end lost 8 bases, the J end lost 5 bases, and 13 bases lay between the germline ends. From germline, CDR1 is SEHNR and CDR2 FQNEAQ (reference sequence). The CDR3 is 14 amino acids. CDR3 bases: TGTGCCAGCGGACAGCCTGAGAGGGCCAACGTCCTGACTTTC. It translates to CASGQPERANVLTF.

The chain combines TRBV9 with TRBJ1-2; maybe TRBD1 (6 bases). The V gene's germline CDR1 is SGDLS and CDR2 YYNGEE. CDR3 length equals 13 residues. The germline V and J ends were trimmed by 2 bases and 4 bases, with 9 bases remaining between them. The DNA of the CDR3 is TGTGCCAGCAGCGTTCAGGGGACCTATGGCTACACCTTC. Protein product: CASSVQGTYGYTF.

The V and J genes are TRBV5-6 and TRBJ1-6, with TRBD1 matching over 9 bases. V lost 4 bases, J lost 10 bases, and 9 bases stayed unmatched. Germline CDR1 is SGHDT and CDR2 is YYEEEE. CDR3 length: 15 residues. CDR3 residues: CASSTQGAPESPLHF. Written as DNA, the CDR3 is TGTGCCAGCAGCACACAGGGGGCGCCCGAATCACCCCTCCACTTT.

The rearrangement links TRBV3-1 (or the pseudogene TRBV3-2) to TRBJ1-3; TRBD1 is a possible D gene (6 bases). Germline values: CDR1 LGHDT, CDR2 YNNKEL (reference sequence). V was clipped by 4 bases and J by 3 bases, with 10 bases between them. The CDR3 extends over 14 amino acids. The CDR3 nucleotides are TGTGCCAGCAGCCGACGACAGGTTGGAAACACCATATATTTT. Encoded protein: CASSRRQVGNTIYF.

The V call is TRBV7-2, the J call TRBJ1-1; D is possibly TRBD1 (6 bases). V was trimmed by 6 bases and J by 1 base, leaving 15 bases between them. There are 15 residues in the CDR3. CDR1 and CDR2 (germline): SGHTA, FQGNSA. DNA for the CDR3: TGTGCCAGCAGTCTTCGGACAGTCAGGAACACTGAAGCTTTCTTT. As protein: CASSLRTVRNTEAFF.

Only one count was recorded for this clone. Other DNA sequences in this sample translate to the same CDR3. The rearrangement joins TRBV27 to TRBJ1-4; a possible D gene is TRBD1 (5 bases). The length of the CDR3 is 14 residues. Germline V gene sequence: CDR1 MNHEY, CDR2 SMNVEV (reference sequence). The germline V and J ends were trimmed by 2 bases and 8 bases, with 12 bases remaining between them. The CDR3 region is CASSLIGVGEKLFF. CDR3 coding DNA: TGTGCCAGCAGTTTAATAGGGGTGGGGGAAAAACTGTTTTTT.

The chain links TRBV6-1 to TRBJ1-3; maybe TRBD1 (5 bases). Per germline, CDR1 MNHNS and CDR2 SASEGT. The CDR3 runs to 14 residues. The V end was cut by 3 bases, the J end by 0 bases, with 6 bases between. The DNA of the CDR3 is TGTGCCAGCAGTGAGACAGACTCTGGAAACACCATATATTTT. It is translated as CASSETDSGNTIYF.

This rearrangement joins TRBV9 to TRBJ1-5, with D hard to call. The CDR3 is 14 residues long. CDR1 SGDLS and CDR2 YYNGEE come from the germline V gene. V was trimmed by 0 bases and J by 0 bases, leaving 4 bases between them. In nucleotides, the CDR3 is TGTGCCAGCAGCGTAGACTATAGCAATCAGCCCCAGCATTTT. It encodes CASSVDYSNQPQHF.

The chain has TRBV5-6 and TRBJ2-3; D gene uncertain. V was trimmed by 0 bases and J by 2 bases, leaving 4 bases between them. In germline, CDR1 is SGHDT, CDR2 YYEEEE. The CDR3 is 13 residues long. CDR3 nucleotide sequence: TGTGCCAGCAGCTTGGCCCACACAGATACGCAGTATTTT. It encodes CASSLAHTDTQYF.

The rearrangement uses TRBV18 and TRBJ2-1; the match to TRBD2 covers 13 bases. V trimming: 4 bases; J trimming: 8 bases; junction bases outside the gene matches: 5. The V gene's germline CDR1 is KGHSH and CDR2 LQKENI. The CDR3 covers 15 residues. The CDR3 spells CASSRLAGGGDEQFF. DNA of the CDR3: TGTGCCAGCTCACGACTAGCGGGAGGAGGAGATGAGCAGTTCTTC.

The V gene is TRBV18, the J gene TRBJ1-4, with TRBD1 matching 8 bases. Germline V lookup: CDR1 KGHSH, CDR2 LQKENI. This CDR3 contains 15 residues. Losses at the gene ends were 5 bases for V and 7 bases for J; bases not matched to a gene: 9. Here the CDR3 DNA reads TGTGCCAGCTCAGCAAGGCGACAGGGGAGTGAAAAACTGTTTTTT. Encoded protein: CASSARRQGSEKLFF.

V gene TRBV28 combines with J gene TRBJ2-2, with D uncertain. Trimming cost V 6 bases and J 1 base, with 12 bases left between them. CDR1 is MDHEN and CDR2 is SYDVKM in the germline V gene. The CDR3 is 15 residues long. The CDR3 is CASSPGGWNTGELFF. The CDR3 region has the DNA TGTGCCAGCAGCCCCGGCGGTTGGAACACCGGGGAGCTGTTTTTT.

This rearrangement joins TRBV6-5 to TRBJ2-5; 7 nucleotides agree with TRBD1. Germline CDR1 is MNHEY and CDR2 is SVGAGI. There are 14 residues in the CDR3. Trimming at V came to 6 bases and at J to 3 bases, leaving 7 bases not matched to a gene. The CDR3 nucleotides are TGTGCCAGCAGCAGTATGGGACAGAAAGAGACCCAGTACTTC. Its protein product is CASSSMGQKETQYF.

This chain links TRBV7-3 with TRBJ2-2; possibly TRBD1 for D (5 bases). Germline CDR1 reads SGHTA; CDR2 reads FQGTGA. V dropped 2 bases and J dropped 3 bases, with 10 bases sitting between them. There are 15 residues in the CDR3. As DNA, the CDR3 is TGTGCCAGCAGCTTACTCGACAGTTACACCGGGGAGCTGTTTTTT. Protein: CASSLLDSYTGELFF.

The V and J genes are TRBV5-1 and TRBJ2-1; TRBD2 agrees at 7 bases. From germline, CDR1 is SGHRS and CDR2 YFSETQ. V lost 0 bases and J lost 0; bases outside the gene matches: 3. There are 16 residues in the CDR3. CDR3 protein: CASSLGGGSSYNEQFF. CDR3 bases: TGCGCCAGCAGCTTGGGGGGAGGGAGCTCCTACAATGAGCAGTTCTTC.

The CDR3: CASSLEGQGIAEAFF. Here the CDR3 DNA reads TGCGCCAGCAGCTTGGAGGGACAGGGCATCGCTGAAGCTTTCTTT. The chain carries TRBV5-1 and TRBJ1-1; 9 bases are a match to TRBD1. The germline V gene encodes CDR1 SGHRS and CDR2 YFSETQ. There are 15 residues in the CDR3. The junction had 6 bases not matched to a gene; V was cut back by 0 bases and J by 6 bases.

The CDR3 sequence is CASSDMGSHNQPQHF. The CDR3 bases are TGTGCCAGCAGTGACATGGGCAGTCACAATCAGCCCCAGCATTTT. The chain recombines TRBV6-1 with TRBJ1-5; D is undetermined. The CDR3 covers 15 residues. CDR1 and CDR2 from the germline V gene are MNHNS and SASEGT. V was cut by 3 bases and J by 3 bases, with 12 bases left in between.

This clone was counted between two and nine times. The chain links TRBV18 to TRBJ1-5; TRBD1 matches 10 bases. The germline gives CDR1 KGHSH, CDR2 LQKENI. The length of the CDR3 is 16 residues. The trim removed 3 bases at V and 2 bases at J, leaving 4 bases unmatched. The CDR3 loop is CASSPSGTGGNQPQHF. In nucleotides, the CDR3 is TGTGCCAGCTCACCCTCCGGGACAGGGGGCAATCAGCCCCAGCATTTT.

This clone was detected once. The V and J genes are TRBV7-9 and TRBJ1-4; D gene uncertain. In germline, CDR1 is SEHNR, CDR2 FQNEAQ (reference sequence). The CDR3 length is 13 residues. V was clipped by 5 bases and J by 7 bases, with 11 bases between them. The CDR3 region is CASSPVVVEKLFF. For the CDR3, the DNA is TGTGCCAGCAGCCCGGTGGTAGTTGAAAAACTGTTTTTT.

The CDR3 loop reads CASSFTTGGELFF. In nucleotides, the CDR3 is TGTGCCAGCAGCTTCACAACAGGGGGGGAGCTGTTTTTT. The chain combines TRBV7-3 with TRBJ2-2; D perhaps matches TRBD1 (6 bases). From germline, CDR1 is SGHTA and CDR2 FQGTGA. The V end lost 3 bases, the J end lost 8 bases, and 10 bases lay between the germline ends. This CDR3 region has 13 residues.

The CDR3 region is CASSSGSDQPQHF. The CDR3 nucleotides are TGCGCCAGCAGTAGCGGTTCCGATCAGCCCCAGCATTTT. The V gene is TRBV10-1, the J gene TRBJ1-5; D gene ambiguous. CDR1 and CDR2 (germline): WNHNN, SYGVQD (reference sequence). The CDR3 length is 13 residues. Trimming stripped 5 bases from V and 5 bases from J, with 10 bases between.

CDR3 sequence reads: CASSVGEGQPQHF. For the CDR3, the DNA is TGCGCCAGCAGTGTTGGGGAGGGTCAGCCCCAGCATTTT. The chain is built from TRBV10-2 and TRBJ1-5; D uncertain. The CDR3 sequence is 13 residues long. Trimming took off 4 bases at V and 6 bases at J, with 10 bases between the two ends. Germline V gives CDR1 WSHSY, CDR2 SAAADI.

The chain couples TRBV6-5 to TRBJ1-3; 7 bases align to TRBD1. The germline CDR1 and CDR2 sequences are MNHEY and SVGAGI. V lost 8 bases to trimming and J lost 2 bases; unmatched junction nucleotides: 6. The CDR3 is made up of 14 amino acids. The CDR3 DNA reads TGTGCCAGCGACAGGGAGACGACTGGAAACACCATATATTTT. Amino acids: CASDRETTGNTIYF.

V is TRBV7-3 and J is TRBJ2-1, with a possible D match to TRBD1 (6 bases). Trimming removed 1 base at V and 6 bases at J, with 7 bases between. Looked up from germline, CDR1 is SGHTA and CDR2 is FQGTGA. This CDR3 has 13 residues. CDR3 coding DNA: TGTGCCAGCAGCTTAATCAGGGGCAATGAGCAGTTCTTC. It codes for CASSLIRGNEQFF.

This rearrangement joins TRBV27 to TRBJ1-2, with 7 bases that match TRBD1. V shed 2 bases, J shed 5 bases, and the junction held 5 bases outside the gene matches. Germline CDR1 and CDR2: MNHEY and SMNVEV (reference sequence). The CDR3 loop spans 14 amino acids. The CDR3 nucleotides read TGTGCCAGCAGTTTAAGGGACAGCTTTTATGGCTACACCTTC. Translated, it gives CASSLRDSFYGYTF.